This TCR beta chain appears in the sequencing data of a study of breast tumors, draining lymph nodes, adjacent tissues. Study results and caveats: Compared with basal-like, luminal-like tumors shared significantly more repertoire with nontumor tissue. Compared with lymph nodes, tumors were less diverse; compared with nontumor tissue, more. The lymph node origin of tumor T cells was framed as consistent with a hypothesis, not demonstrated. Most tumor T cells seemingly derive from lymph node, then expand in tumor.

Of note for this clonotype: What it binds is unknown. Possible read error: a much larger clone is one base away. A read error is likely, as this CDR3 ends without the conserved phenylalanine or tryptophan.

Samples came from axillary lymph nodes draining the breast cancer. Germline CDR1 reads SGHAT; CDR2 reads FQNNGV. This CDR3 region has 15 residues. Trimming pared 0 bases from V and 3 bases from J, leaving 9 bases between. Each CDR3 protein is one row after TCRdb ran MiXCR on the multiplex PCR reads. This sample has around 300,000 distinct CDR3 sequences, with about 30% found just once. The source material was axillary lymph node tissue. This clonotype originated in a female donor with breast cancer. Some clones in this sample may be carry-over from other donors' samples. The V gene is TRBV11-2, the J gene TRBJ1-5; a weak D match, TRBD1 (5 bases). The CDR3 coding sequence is TGTGCCAGCAGCTTAGATGGGGGGTTCAATCAGCCCCAGCATCTT. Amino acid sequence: CASSLDGGFNQPQHL.